This paragraph reports one T cell receptor (beta chain). Its specific antigen is unknown. One base away there is no much larger clone; base qualities are not given. This entry comes from a study of shared clonotypes between healthy human individuals (TCRdb year 2020). Regarding the study in general: The cohort comprised a couple of women and a few men aged 18 to 49 years. For each donor, CD4 naive and CD4 memory were each given three plates, CD8 naive was given two plates, and CD8 memory was given one plate. To increase sequencing depth and limit assay-specific biases, TCR repertoire library preparation and sequencing were carried out by different laboratories using diverse techniques. The study deeply sequenced blood TCR repertoires of five healthy adults to estimate repertoire size and the extent of clonotype sharing between individuals. Each donor's leukapheresis produced roughly between roughly 0.85 and 10 billion PBMCs. The research as a whole found: Sampling was limited to blood, and TCR repertoires in tissue likely differ from TCR repertoires in blood. When a few donors were compared, the shared fraction of clonotypes was about 5% for naive CD4, around 3.6% for naive CD8, 2% to 2.5% for memory CD4, and less than 0.5% for memory CD8. The genetic and exposure-history diversity represented was limited by the small number of donors. Compared with non-shared clonotypes, clonotypes shared by all four sorted-subset donors had higher generation probabilities. Even with the large sequencing depth, rarefaction of the sorted-subset datasets indicated that sequencing was incomplete. Based on pairwise subsampling, the degree of clonotype sharing among donors was expected to be affected by sequencing depth. Larger estimated clonotype richness was generally found for naive subsets than for memory subsets.

Donors were healthy HIV-negative adults with no recently reported acute infections or vaccinations. Every donor was a Caucasian adult residing in Nashville, Tennessee, USA. CD4+ T cells were enriched by magnetic negative selection, after which naive cells were positively selected on CD45RA and the negative fraction was taken as the memory subset. Blood was collected by leukapheresis, and PBMCs were isolated by Ficoll-Histopaque density gradient centrifugation and then cryopreserved in liquid nitrogen vapor phase. Analytical flow cytometry was used to check the purity and quantity of every magnetically sorted T cell population. Genomic DNA was isolated from every sorted fraction and measured by UV absorbance on a Nanodrop 2000c. Using the deep immunoSEQ assay, TCR CDR3 regions were amplified from genomic DNA by multiplex PCR. Extracted genomic DNA from each cell subset was distributed evenly across all wells of several immunoSEQ 96-well plates, and each plate was treated as a replicate. For sorted subsets, each replicate PCR was loaded with 200 ng genomic DNA, equivalent to 30,000 or so T cell genomes. The purified libraries were quantified using a Qubit 3.0 fluorometer, sized with a Bioanalyzer 2100, and then quantified again using the KAPA Library Quantification kit. Each immunoSEQ 96-well plate was sequenced on its own single-read 150-cycle Illumina NextSeq 550 flow cell. On the authors' methods: Because only junctional sequences without quality scores were contained in the immunoSEQ output, filtering matching that applied to full-length reads could not be performed. To assign V/J genes and CDR3, sequences were annotated against IMGT germline references using PyIR, a Python wrapper for IgBLAST v1.9. Reads were filtered out if the reads had weak V/J assignments (E-value above 1e-6), no CDR3, stop codons, out-of-frame junctions, or ambiguous translated residues. V3J clonotypes were defined as sequences sharing an identical inferred V gene, J gene, and CDR3 amino acid sequence. Percentage overlap between repertoires was computed as shared unique clonotypes divided by the size of the smaller repertoire. Richness of each repertoire was evaluated using RTK rarefaction, the Chao1 estimator, and Recon v2.1 estimates of unobserved clonotypes. For all TCRbeta clonotypes obtained by the gDNA method from four donors, generation probabilities were computed with OLGA. What TCRdb holds here is the immuneACCESS table cut down to in-frame rearrangements. Part of the clones is not present; checked against another copy, under half of the missing clones reflect an unresolved V gene, and the others are unexplained. V and J calls and clone size are given by that table; D and trimming were obtained from the DNA. This sample holds approximately 620,000 clones; around 97% were observed only once. The ten largest clones represent around 0.06% of the sample.

The sequenced material came from naive CD4+ T cells sorted from blood. The sample's cell subset or site label, decoded: CD45RA+ positively selected. This TCR came from a woman between 25 and 40 years old in good health.

This receptor carries the CDR3 CASSPLDRDTGELFF. The nucleotide sequence is given as TGTGCCAGCAGTCCCCTGGACAGGGATACCGGGGAGCTGTTTTTT. The V gene is TRBV6-5 and the J gene is TRBJ2-2, with TRBD1 matching 8 junction bases. Here V drops 5 bases and J drops 5 bases, and the junction holds 7 bases not matched to any gene. Reading the germline V gene gives CDR1 MNHEY and CDR2 SVGAGI. The CDR3 runs 15 amino acids, cysteine and phenylalanine included. Only CDR3 DNA remains: 45 bases, in frame from the first base.